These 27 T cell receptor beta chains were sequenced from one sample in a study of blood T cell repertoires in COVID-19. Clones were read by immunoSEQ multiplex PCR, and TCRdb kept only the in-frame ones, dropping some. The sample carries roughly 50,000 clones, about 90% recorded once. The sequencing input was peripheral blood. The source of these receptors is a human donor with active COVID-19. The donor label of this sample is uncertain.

CDR3 in amino acids: CASSEGRGGRTEAFF. CDR3 nucleotides: TGTGCCAGCAGTGAAGGACGAGGGGGCCGAACTGAAGCTTTCTTT. The chain carries TRBV25-1 and TRBJ1-1; 7 nucleotides line up with TRBD1. Germline V gene sequence: CDR1 MGHDK, CDR2 SYGVNS. Trimming cost V 2 bases and J 5 bases; bases outside gene matches: 8. The CDR3 is 15 residues long.

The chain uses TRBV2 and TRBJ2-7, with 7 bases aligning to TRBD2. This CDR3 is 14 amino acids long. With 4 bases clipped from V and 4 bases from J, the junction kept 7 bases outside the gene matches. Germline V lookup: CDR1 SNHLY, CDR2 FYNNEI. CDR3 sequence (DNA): TGTGCCAGCAGTGGATATGGCGGGGGATACGAGCAGTACTTC. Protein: CASSGYGGGYEQYF.

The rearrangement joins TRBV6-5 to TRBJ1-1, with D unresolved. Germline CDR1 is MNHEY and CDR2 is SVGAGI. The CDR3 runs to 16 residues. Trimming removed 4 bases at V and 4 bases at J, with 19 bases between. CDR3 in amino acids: CASSSPGRGLGTEAFF. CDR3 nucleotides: TGTGCCAGCAGTTCGCCCGGGAGAGGGCTTGGCACTGAAGCTTTCTTT.

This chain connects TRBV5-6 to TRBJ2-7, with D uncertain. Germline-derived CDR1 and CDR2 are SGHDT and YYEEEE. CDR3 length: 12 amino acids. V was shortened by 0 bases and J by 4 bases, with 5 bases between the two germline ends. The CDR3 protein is CASSLAAYEQYF. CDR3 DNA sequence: TGTGCCAGCAGCTTGGCCGCGTACGAGCAGTACTTC.

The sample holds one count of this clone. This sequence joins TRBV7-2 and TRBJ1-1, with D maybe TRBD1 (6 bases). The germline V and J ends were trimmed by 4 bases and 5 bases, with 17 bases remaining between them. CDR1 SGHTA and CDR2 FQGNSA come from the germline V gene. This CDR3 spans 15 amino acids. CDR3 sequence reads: CASSSQQGTGTEAFF. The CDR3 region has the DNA TGTGCCAGCAGCTCGCAACAGGGAACGGGGACTGAAGCTTTCTTT.

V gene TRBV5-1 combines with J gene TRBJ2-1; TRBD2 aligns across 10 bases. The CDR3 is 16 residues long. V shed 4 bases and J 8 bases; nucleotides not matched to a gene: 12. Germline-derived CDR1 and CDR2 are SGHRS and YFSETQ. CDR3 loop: CASSPSPQRGGHEQFF. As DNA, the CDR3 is TGCGCCAGCAGCCCTTCCCCGCAGCGGGGGGGCCATGAGCAGTTCTTC.

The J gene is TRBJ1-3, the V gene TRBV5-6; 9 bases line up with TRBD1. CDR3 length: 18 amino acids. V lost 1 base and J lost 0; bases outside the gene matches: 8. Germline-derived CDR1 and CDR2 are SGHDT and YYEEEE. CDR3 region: CASSLRGTGSLSGNTIYF. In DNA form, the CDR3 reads TGTGCCAGCAGCTTGAGGGGGACAGGGAGCCTCTCTGGAAACACCATATATTTT.

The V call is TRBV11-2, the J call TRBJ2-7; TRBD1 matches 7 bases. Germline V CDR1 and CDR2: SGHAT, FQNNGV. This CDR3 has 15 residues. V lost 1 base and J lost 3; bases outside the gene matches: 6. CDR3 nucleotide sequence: TGTGCCAGCAGCTTAGGTCGAGCAGGGGGCTACGAGCAGTACTTC. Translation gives CASSLGRAGGYEQYF.

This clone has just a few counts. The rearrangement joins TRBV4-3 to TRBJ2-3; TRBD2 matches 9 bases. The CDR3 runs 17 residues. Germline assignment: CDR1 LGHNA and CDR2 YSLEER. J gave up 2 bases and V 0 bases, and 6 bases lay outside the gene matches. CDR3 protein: CASSQDRAGGVTDTQYF. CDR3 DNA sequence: TGCGCCAGCAGCCAAGATCGAGCGGGGGGAGTCACAGATACGCAGTATTTT.

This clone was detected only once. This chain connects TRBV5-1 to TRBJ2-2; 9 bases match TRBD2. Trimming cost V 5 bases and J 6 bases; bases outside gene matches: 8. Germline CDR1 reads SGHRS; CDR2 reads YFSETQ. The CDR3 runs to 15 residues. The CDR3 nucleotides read TGCGCCAGCAGTAGGGCTAGCGGGGACTCCGGGGAGCTGTTTTTT. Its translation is CASSRASGDSGELFF.

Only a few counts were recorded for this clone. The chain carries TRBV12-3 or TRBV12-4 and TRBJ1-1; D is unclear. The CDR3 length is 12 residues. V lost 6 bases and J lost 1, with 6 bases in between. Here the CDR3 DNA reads TGTGCCAGCAGCTATGGGAACACTGAAGCTTTCTTT. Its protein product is CASSYGNTEAFF.

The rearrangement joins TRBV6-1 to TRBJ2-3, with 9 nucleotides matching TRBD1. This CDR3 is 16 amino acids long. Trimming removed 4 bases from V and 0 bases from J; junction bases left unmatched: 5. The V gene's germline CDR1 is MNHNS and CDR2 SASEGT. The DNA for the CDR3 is TGTGCCAGCAGTGCCTTGGGACAGGGTAGCACAGATACGCAGTATTTT. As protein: CASSALGQGSTDTQYF.

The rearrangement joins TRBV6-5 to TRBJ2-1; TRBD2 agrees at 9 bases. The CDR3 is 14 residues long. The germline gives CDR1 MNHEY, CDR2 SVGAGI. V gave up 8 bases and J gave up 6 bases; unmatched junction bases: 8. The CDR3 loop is CASSLSGGLNEQFF. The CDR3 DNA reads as TGTGCCAGCTCCCTGAGCGGGGGGCTCAATGAGCAGTTCTTC.

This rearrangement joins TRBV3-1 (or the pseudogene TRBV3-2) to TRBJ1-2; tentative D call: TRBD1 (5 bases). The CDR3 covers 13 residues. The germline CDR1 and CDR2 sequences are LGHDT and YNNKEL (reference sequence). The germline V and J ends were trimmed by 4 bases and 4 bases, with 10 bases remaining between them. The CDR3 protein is CASSPLGAYGYTF. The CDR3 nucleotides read TGTGCCAGCAGCCCCCTAGGGGCCTATGGCTACACCTTC.

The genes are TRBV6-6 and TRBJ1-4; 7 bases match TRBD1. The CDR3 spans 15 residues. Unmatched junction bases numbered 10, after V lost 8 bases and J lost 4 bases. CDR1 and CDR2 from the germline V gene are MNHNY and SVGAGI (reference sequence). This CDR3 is CASRGGGTNNEKLFF. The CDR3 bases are TGTGCCAGCCGAGGGGGCGGAACCAATAATGAAAAACTGTTTTTT.

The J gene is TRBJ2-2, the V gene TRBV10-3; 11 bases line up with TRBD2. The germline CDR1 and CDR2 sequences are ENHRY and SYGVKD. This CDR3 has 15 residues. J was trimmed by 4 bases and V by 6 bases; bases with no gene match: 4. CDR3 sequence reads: CAIRVAGGTTGELFF. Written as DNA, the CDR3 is TGTGCCATCAGGGTAGCGGGGGGGACCACCGGGGAGCTGTTTTTT.

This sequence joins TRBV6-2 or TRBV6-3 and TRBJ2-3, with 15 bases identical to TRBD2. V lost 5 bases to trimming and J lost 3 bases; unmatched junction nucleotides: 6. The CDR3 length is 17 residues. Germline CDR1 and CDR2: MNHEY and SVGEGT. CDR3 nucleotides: TGTGCCAGCAGTCGGACTAGCGGGGGGGCCGCGACAGATACGCAGTATTTT. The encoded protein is CASSRTSGGAATDTQYF.

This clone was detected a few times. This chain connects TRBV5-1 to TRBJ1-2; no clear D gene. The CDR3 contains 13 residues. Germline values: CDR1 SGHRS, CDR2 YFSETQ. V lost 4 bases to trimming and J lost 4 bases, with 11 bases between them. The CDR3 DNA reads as TGCGCCAGCAGCCCCTACAGTTCCTATGGCTACACCTTC. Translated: CASSPYSSYGYTF.

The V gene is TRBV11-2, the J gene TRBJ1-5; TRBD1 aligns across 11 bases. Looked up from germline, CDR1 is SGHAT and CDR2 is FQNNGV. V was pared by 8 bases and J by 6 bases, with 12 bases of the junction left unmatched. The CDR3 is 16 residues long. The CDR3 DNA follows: TGTGCCAGCGCCAATCGTGGGACAGGGGGTATTCAGCCCCAGCATTTT. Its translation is CASANRGTGGIQPQHF. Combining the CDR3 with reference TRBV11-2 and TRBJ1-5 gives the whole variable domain EAGVAQSPRYKIIEKRQSVAFWCNPISGHATLYWYQQILGQGPKLLIQFQNNGVVDDSQLPKDRFSAERLKGVDSTLKIQPAKLEDSAVYLCASANRGTGGIQPQHFGDGTRLSIL.

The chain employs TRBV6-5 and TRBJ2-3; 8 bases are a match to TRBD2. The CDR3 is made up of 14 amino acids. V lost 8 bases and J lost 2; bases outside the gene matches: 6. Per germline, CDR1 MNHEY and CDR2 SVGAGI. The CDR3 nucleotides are TGTGCCAGCGGACGGGGGGGCCCCACAGATACGCAGTATTTT. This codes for CASGRGGPTDTQYF.

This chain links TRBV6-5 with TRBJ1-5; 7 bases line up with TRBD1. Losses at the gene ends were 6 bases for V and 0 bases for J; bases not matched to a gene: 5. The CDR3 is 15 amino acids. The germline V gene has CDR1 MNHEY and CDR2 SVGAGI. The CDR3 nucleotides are TGTGCCAGCAGACCGGGACAGACTAGCAATCAGCCCCAGCATTTT. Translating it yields CASRPGQTSNQPQHF.

This chain's CDR3 is CASSSGGAIVGQETQYF. CDR3 nucleotide sequence: TGTGCCAGCAGCTCAGGGGGCGCGATCGTGGGCCAAGAGACCCAGTACTTC. The chain joins TRBV7-2 to TRBJ2-5, with 8 bases fitting TRBD1. Per the germline V gene, CDR1 is SGHTA and CDR2 is FQGNSA. Trimming removed 4 bases from V and 1 base from J; junction bases left unmatched: 11. The CDR3 runs 17 residues. Looking up the rest from reference TRBV7-2 and TRBJ2-5 gives the full variable domain: GAGVSQSPSNKVTEKGKDVELRCDPISGHTALYWYRQSLGQGLEFLIYFQGNSAPDKSGLPSDRFSAERTGGSVSTLTIQRTQQEDSAVYLCASSSGGAIVGQETQYFGPGTRLLVL.

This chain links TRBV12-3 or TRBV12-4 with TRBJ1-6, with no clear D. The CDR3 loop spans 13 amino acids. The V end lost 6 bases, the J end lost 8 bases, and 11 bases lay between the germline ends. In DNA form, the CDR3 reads TGTGCCAGCAGGACGAAGAGGTATTCACCCCTCCACTTT. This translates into CASRTKRYSPLHF.

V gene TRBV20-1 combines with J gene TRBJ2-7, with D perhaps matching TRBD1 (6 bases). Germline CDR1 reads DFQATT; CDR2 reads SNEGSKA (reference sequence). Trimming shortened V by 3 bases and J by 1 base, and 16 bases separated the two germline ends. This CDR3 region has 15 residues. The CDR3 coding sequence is TGCAGTGCTAGTTGGGGGCGACAGGCATCCTACGAGCAGTACTTC. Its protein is CSASWGRQASYEQYF.

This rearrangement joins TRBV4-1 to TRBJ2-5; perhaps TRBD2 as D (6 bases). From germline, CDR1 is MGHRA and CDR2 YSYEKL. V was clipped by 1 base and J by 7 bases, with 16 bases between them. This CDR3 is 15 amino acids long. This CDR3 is CASSQVKGPGGTQYF. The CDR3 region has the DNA TGCGCCAGCAGCCAAGTTAAGGGGCCCGGGGGGACCCAGTACTTC.

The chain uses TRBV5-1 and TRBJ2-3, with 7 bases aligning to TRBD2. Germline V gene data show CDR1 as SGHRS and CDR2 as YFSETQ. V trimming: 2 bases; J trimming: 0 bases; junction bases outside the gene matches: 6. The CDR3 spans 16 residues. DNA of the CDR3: TGCGCCAGCAGCTTACCAGCGGGGCCTAGCACAGATACGCAGTATTTT. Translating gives CASSLPAGPSTDTQYF.

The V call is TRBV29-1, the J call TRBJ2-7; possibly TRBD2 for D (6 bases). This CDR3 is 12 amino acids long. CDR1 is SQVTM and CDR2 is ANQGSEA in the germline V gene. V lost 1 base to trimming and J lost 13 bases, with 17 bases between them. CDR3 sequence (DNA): TGCAGCGTTGAAGCGAATCCGGGACTGCCTTACTTC. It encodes CSVEANPGLPYF.